A selection of T cell receptor beta chains follows, all from one sample in a study of cytomegalovirus exposure and HLA in healthy donors. The table came from immunoSEQ multiplex PCR; TCRdb's copy has only in-frame clones and leaves some out. Of 120,000 or so clones listed, approximately 72% were seen once; the top ten hold about 29%. Sequencing used PBMCs. Receptor source: a man in his 60s in good health and CMV-seropositive. Both conserved end residues are part of each CDR3. D genes are given only for firm matches. Clone sizes are given selectively: once, few, many, or a class where the clone is expanded.

TRBJ2-7,NA,TRBV6-1,few,CASKLNDGSYEQYF,TGTGCCAGCAAACTTAATGACGGGTCCTACGAGCAGTACTTC
TRBJ1-3,NA,TRBV18,NA,CASSPSVRGNTIYF,TGTGCCAGCTCACCATCGGTGAGGGGAAACACCATATATTTT
TRBJ2-3,NA,TRBV5-1,NA,CASSSPLLPDTQYF,TGCGCCAGCAGCTCACCTCTACTTCCAGATACGCAGTATTTT
TRBJ2-5,NA,TRBV7-7,NA,CASSLGAADQETQYF,TGTGCTAGCAGCCTAGGGGCAGCGGACCAAGAGACCCAGTACTTC
TRBJ2-4,TRBD2,TRBV5-5,NA,CASSLAPSGGAEDIQYF,TGTGCCAGCAGCTTAGCGCCTAGCGGGGGGGCGGAGGACATTCAGTACTTC
TRBJ1-6,TRBD1,TRBV27,NA,CASSLGQGGISPLHF,TGTGCCAGCAGTTTAGGACAGGGAGGGATTTCACCCCTCCACTTT
TRBJ2-5,NA,TRBV7-9,few,CASSRSGAKETQYF,TGTGCCAGCAGTCGTAGTGGGGCCAAAGAGACCCAGTACTTC
TRBJ1-4,NA,TRBV2,few,CASSDRVANEKLFF,TGTGCCAGCAGTGACAGGGTGGCTAATGAAAAACTGTTTTTT
TRBJ2-3,NA,TRBV30,NA,CAWRAGTRSTDTQYF,TGTGCCTGGAGGGCCGGGACACGGAGCACAGATACGCAGTATTTT
TRBJ1-5,NA,TRBV2,NA,CASSGWAYNQPQHF,TGTGCCAGCAGTGGGTGGGCGTACAATCAGCCCCAGCATTTT
TRBJ2-1,TRBD2,TRBV5-4,few,CASSFRGGVWNEQFF,TGTGCCAGCAGCTTTCGGGGGGGAGTTTGGAATGAGCAGTTCTTC